These 26 T cell receptor beta chains share one sample of origin, sequenced in a study of blood T cells in healthy people across ages (dated by TCRdb to between 2015 and 2017). Library preparation was by 5' RACE. Sequencer: Illumina HiSeq 2500. A second 7 to 11 cycle PCR used a sample-barcoded 5' primer and a J-beta primer mix. TCRdb reprocessing: public reads trimmed at Q25 with fastp, clones called with MiXCR, in-frame beta chains kept. Entries that share a CDR3 protein sequence are merged under the most common genes and DNA. The sample data list approximately 800,000 distinct CDR3 sequences, and about 46% of these were observed just once. The ten largest clones capture less than 20% of the sample. Sequencing was carried out using blood. The source of these receptors is an older man in good health.

The chain recombines TRBV29-1 with TRBJ2-1; 15 positions agree with TRBD2. V lost 7 bases and J lost 9; bases outside the gene matches: 7. From germline, CDR1 is SQVTM and CDR2 ANQGSEA. The CDR3 is 14 residues long. The CDR3 bases are TGCAGCGGGAACGGACTAGCGGGAGGGAGTGAGCAGTTCTTC. It encodes CSGNGLAGGSEQFF.

This chain uses TRBV12-3 or TRBV12-4 with TRBJ1-5; D gene unclear. There are 15 residues in the CDR3. The ends were cut back, 6 bases at V and 1 base at J, with 13 bases in the middle. CDR3 region: CASSSADGSNQPQHF. The CDR3 nucleotides read TGTGCCAGCAGCTCGGCGGACGGGAGCAATCAGCCCCAGCATTTT.

The chain joins TRBV19 to TRBJ2-1, with 7 positions matching TRBD2. The CDR3 is 14 residues long. J lost 6 bases, V lost 4 bases, and 6 bases had no gene match. The germline V gene has CDR1 LNHDA and CDR2 SQIVND (reference sequence). This CDR3 is CASSKMREPNEQFF. The DNA of the CDR3 is TGTGCCAGTAGTAAAATGCGGGAGCCCAATGAGCAGTTCTTC. The full variable domain, its missing parts supplied by reference TRBV19 and TRBJ2-1, is DGGITQSPKYLFRKEGQNVTLSCEQNLNHDAMYWYRQDPGQGLRLIYYSQIVNDFQKGDIAEGYSVSREKKESFPLTVTSAQKNPTAFYLCASSKMREPNEQFFGPGTRLTVL.

This clonotype has only a few counts. This chain links TRBV20-1 with TRBJ2-5, with D uncertain. V was clipped by 5 bases and J by 3 bases, with 7 bases between them. The V gene's germline CDR1 is DFQATT and CDR2 SNEGSKA (reference sequence). This CDR3 region has 11 residues. The CDR3 nucleotides are TGCAGTGCTCGAAAAAAAGAGACCCAGTACTTC. It specifies CSARKKETQYF.

The chain joins TRBV12-3 or TRBV12-4 to TRBJ2-3; weak D call: TRBD2 (6 bases). Trimming shortened V by 5 bases and J by 5 bases, and 17 bases separated the two germline ends. CDR3 length equals 15 residues. CDR3 sequence: CASSVGDSLLDTQYF. CDR3 DNA: TGTGCCAGCAGTGTTGGGGACTCCCTCTTAGATACGCAGTATTTT.

The CDR3 DNA sequence: TGTGCCAGCAGCCACCTTCAGACAAGGGACCAAGAGACCCAGTACTTC. As protein: CASSHLQTRDQETQYF. The chain has TRBV4-2 and TRBJ2-5; D not resolved. This CDR3 spans 16 amino acids. Trimming removed 3 bases at V and 0 bases at J, with 14 bases between. Germline CDR1 LGHNA, CDR2 YNFKEQ.

This chain links TRBV9 with TRBJ2-7, with 7 bases matching TRBD1. CDR3 length equals 16 residues. V lost 2 bases and J lost 2; bases outside the gene matches: 10. Germline values: CDR1 SGDLS, CDR2 YYNGEE. CDR3 nucleotide sequence: TGTGCCAGCAGCGTCACCGGGACAGCGGTAACCTACGAGCAGTACTTC. It yields the protein CASSVTGTAVTYEQYF.

The genes are TRBV12-3 or TRBV12-4 and TRBJ2-1, with unresolved D. The CDR3 spans 14 residues. The ends were cut back, 2 bases at V and 8 bases at J, with 13 bases in the middle. The CDR3 loop is CASSLSRLEDEQFF. The CDR3 DNA is TGTGCCAGCAGTTTAAGTCGTCTAGAGGATGAGCAGTTCTTC.

V is TRBV11-2 and J is TRBJ2-1, with D possibly being TRBD1 (6 bases). Trimming took 0 bases from V and 6 from J, leaving 15 bases between them. The CDR3 consists of 16 residues. Germline V gene sequence: CDR1 SGHAT, CDR2 FQNNGV. For the CDR3, the DNA is TGTGCCAGCAGCTTAGAACCGGGACCAGGGGCCAATGAGCAGTTCTTC. Its protein is CASSLEPGPGANEQFF.

The chain combines TRBV7-3 with TRBJ2-1, with D maybe TRBD1 (5 bases). Trimming pared 4 bases from V and 4 bases from J, leaving 11 bases between. The CDR3 runs 14 residues. In germline, CDR1 is SGHTA, CDR2 FQGTGA. CDR3 sequence reads: CASSYGAGYNEQFF. CDR3 bases: TGTGCCAGCAGCTATGGGGCAGGTTACAATGAGCAGTTCTTC.

J is TRBJ2-5 and V is TRBV20-1; TRBD2 might be the D (7 bases). CDR3 length: 15 residues. CDR1 is DFQATT and CDR2 is SNEGSKA in the germline V gene (reference sequence). V lost 3 bases to trimming and J lost 5 bases, with 19 bases between them. The CDR3 reads CSASFLAGARETQYF. The DNA of the CDR3 is TGCAGTGCTAGTTTTTTGGCGGGGGCTAGGGAGACCCAGTACTTC.

CDR3 nucleotides: TGTGCCAGCATCGGCAGGGGAAGCACCGGGGAGCTGTTTTTT. Protein sequence: CASIGRGSTGELFF. The gene calls are TRBV6-1 and TRBJ2-2; D is possibly TRBD1 (6 bases). In germline, CDR1 is MNHNS, CDR2 SASEGT. CDR3 length equals 14 residues. Trimming removed 7 bases at V and 4 bases at J, with 13 bases between.

V usage is TRBV19 and J usage is TRBJ2-1; 7 bases line up with TRBD1. The germline V gene has CDR1 LNHDA and CDR2 SQIVND (reference sequence). V shed 5 bases and J 5 bases; nucleotides not matched to a gene: 9. The CDR3 has 15 amino acids. CDR3 protein: CASSRPRQGHNEQFF. CDR3 DNA: TGTGCCAGTAGTCGCCCGAGACAGGGCCACAATGAGCAGTTCTTC.

This clonotype was observed a handful of times. This rearrangement joins TRBV28 to TRBJ2-7, with 7 nucleotides matching TRBD1. J lost 3 bases, V lost 6 bases, and 5 bases had no gene match. Germline lookup yields CDR1 MDHEN and CDR2 SYDVKM. The CDR3 consists of 13 residues. The CDR3 region is CASRAWDSYEQYF. In DNA, the CDR3 is TGTGCCAGCAGAGCTTGGGACAGCTACGAGCAGTACTTC.

The rearrangement uses TRBV7-2 and TRBJ1-2, with D perhaps matching TRBD1 (5 bases). Germline CDR1 reads SGHTA; CDR2 reads FQGNSA. This CDR3 region has 16 residues. Deletions cut 4 bases from V and 5 bases from J, with 20 bases between. CDR3 nucleotide sequence: TGTGCCAGCAGCTACACCGACACGGGGCATGGGTATGGCTACACCTTC. Translated, it gives CASSYTDTGHGYGYTF.

This clonotype was picked up many times. The chain links TRBV12-3 or TRBV12-4 to TRBJ2-3, with 10 bases that match TRBD2. Trimming removed 5 bases from V and 5 bases from J; junction bases left unmatched: 10. There are 16 residues in the CDR3. As DNA, the CDR3 is TGTGCCAGCAGTCCGAACGGAGCGGGAGGGATAGATACGCAGTATTTT. Translation: CASSPNGAGGIDTQYF.

CDR3 loop: CATSIYRQIGEKLFF. The DNA for the CDR3 is TGTGCCACCAGCATATACCGACAAATCGGGGAAAAACTGTTTTTT. V gene TRBV15 combines with J gene TRBJ1-4; D remains unclear. V lost 4 bases and J 8 bases, leaving 17 bases between the germline ends. CDR3 size: 15 residues. Germline CDR1 reads LNHNV; CDR2 reads YYDKDF (reference sequence).

A few counts support this clonotype. The chain recombines TRBV4-2 with TRBJ2-7, with D possibly TRBD2 on 6 matching bases. This CDR3 region has 13 residues. Trimming removed 0 bases from V and 12 bases from J, with 15 bases in between. CDR1 and CDR2 (germline): LGHNA, YNFKEQ. CDR3 protein: CASSQDEGTAPYF. CDR3 in DNA: TGTGCCAGCAGCCAAGATGAGGGGACTGCGCCGTACTTC.

This chain uses TRBV12-3 or TRBV12-4 with TRBJ1-6; D gene ambiguous. Trimming removed 8 bases from V and 7 bases from J, with 12 bases in between. The CDR3 consists of 13 residues. The CDR3 DNA follows: TGTGCCAGCGGAGGAAAGGAGAATTCACCCCTCCACTTT. It encodes CASGGKENSPLHF.

The rearrangement joins TRBV29-1 to TRBJ1-1; a weak D match, TRBD1 (6 bases). In germline, CDR1 is SQVTM, CDR2 ANQGSEA. This CDR3 is built from 15 residues. V was clipped by 0 bases and J by 4 bases, with 15 bases between them. The CDR3 sequence: CSVEESRGFGTEAFF. CDR3 DNA: TGCAGCGTTGAAGAAAGCAGGGGCTTCGGCACTGAAGCTTTCTTT.

The chain uses TRBV29-1 and TRBJ2-1; 11 nucleotides align to TRBD2. This CDR3 spans 15 amino acids. Germline CDR1 SQVTM, CDR2 ANQGSEA. Trimming removed 3 bases from V and 13 bases from J; junction bases left unmatched: 14. CDR3: CSVDAGTSGGETQFF. The CDR3 DNA reads TGCAGCGTTGATGCCGGGACTAGCGGCGGGGAGACCCAGTTCTTC.

This chain uses TRBV5-1 with TRBJ2-3; the match to TRBD1 covers 8 bases. Per germline, CDR1 SGHRS and CDR2 YFSETQ. V was clipped by 5 bases and J by 3 bases; unmatched bases: 14. The CDR3 is 17 amino acids. The CDR3 reads CASRSGGRILATDTQYF. CDR3 bases: TGCGCCAGCAGATCAGGGGGCCGTATTCTTGCTACAGATACGCAGTATTTT.

The rearrangement joins TRBV9 to TRBJ2-1; TRBD2 matches 7 bases. Losses at the gene ends were 0 bases for V and 8 bases for J; bases not matched to a gene: 8. The CDR3 covers 15 residues. Germline assignment: CDR1 SGDLS and CDR2 YYNGEE. The chain's CDR3 is CASSVAAGVLYEQFF. The CDR3 DNA is TGTGCCAGCAGCGTAGCGGCGGGAGTTCTCTATGAGCAGTTCTTC.

This clonotype was observed a handful of times. The genes are TRBV14 and TRBJ2-1; 10 bases agree with TRBD1. Looked up from germline, CDR1 is SGHDN and CDR2 is FVKESK. The CDR3 is 13 amino acids. The ends lost 3 bases at V and 9 bases at J; junction bases unmatched: 2. The CDR3 coding sequence is TGTGCCAGCAGCCAGGACAGGGGGGGTGAGCAGTTCTTC. This codes for CASSQDRGGEQFF.

There are a few counts of this clonotype. The chain carries TRBV7-2 and TRBJ2-7; 9 bases line up with TRBD2. The germline gives CDR1 SGHTA, CDR2 FQGNSA. Trimming cost V 6 bases and J 2 bases; bases outside gene matches: 5. The CDR3 extends over 14 amino acids. Here the CDR3 DNA reads TGTGCCAGCAGTCATAGCGGGGGAGCCTACGAGCAGTACTTC. The encoded protein is CASSHSGGAYEQYF.

This clonotype has just a few counts. The chain combines TRBV7-2 with TRBJ2-1, with 8 bases lining up with TRBD2. V shed 3 bases and J 7 bases; nucleotides not matched to a gene: 8. CDR1 SGHTA and CDR2 FQGNSA come from the germline V gene. CDR3 length: 15 amino acids. The CDR3 region is CASSFSSGTMNEQFF. The CDR3 DNA is TGTGCCAGCAGCTTTAGTAGCGGGACCATGAATGAGCAGTTCTTC.